The present entry profiles one T cell receptor (beta chain) with its context. This entry is derived from a study of blood T cell repertoires in COVID-19. Sequenced by immunoSEQ multiplex PCR; TCRdb stores in-frame clones only, minus some. The sample has some 210,000 clones, approximately 80% seen once; the top ten hold roughly 20%. The CDR3 extends over 12 amino acids. The germline CDR1 and CDR2 sequences are GTSNPN and SVGIG (reference sequence). The ends were cut back, 0 bases at V and 7 bases at J, with 10 bases in the middle. The genes are TRBV30 and TRBJ2-7, with D unresolved. The origin of this receptor is a human donor in a cohort sampled during active COVID-19. Sequencing was performed on peripheral blood. CDR3 sequence: CAWSVSTKEQYF. CDR3 sequence (DNA): TGTGCCTGGAGTGTATCCACAAAGGAGCAGTACTTC. Based on the CDR3 plus reference TRBV30 and TRBJ2-7, the full variable domain is SQTIHQWPATLVQPVGSPLSLECTVEGTSNPNLYWYRQAAGRGLQLLFYSVGIGQISSEVPQNLSASRPQDRQFILSSKKLLLSDSGFYLCAWSVSTKEQYFGPGTRLTVT.